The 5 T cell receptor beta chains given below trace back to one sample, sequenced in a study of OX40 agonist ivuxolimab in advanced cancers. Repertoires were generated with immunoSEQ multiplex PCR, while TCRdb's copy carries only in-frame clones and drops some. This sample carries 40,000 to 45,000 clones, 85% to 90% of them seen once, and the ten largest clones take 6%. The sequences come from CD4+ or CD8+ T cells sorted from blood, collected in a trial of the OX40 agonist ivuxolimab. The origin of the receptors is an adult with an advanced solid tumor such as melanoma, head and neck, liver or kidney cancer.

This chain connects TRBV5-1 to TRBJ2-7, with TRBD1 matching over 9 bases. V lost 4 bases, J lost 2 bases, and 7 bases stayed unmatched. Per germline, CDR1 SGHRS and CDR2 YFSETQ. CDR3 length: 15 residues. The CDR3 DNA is TGCGCCAGCAGCCCGGGGGGACAGGGTGCCTACGAGCAGTACTTC. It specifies CASSPGGQGAYEQYF.

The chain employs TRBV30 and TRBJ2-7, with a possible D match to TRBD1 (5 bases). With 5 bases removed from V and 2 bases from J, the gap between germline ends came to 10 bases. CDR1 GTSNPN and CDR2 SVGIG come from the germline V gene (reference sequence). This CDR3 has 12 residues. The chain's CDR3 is CAWSDRTYEQYF. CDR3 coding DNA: TGTGCCTGGTCTGACAGAACCTACGAGCAGTACTTC.

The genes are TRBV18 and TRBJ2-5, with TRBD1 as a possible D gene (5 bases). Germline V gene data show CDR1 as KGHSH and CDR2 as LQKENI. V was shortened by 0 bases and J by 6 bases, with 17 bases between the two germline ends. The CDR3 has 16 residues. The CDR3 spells CASSPPSGRDEKTQYF. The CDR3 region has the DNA TGTGCCAGCTCACCACCATCAGGGCGAGACGAAAAGACCCAGTACTTC.

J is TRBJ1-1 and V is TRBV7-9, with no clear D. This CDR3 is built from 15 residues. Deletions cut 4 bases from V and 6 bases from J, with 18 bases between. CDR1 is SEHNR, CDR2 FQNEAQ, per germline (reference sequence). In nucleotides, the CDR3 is TGTGCCAGCAGCTCCCCCGGCGGGCGGAGGCCTGAAGCTTTCTTT. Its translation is CASSSPGGRRPEAFF.

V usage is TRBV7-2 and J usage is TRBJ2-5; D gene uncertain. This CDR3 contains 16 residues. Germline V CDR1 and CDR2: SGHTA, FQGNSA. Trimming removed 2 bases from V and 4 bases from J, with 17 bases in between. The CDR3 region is CASSLLVSPGGETQYF. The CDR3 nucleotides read TGTGCCAGCAGCTTATTGGTCAGCCCGGGTGGAGAGACCCAGTACTTC. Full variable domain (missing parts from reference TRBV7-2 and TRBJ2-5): GAGVSQSPSNKVTEKGKDVELRCDPISGHTALYWYRQSLGQGLEFLIYFQGNSAPDKSGLPSDRFSAERTGGSVSTLTIQRTQQEDSAVYLCASSLLVSPGGETQYFGPGTRLLVL.